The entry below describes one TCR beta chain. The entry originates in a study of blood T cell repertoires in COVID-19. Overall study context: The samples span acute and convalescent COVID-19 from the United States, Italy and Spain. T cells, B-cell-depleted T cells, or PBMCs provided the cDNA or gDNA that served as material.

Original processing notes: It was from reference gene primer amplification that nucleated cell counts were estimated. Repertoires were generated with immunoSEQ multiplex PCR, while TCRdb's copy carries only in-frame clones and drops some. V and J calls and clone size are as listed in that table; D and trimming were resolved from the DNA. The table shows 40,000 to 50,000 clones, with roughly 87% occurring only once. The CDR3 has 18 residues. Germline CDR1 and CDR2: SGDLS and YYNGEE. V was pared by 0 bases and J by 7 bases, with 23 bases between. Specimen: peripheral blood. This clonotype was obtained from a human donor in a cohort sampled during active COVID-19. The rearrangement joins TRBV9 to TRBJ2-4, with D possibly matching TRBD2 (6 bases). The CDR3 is CASSVVDSGPSQWNIQYF. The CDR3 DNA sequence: TGTGCCAGCAGCGTAGTGGATAGCGGACCTAGCCAATGGAACATTCAGTACTTC.